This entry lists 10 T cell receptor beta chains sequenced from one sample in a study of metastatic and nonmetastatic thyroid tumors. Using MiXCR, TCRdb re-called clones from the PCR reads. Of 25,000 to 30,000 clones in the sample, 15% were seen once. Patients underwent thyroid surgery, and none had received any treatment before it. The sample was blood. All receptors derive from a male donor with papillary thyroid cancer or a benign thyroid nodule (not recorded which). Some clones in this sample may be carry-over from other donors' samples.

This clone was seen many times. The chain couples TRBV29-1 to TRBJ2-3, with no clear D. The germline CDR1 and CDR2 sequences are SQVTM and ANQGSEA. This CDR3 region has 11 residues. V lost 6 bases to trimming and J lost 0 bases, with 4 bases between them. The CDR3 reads CSVDSTDTQYF. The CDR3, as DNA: TGCAGCGTGGACAGCACAGATACGCAGTATTTT.

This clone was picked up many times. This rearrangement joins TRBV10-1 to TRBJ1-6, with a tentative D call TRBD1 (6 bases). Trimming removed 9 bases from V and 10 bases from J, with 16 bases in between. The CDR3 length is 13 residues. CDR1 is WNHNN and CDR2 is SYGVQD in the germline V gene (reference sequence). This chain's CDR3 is CASHRVEGSPLHF. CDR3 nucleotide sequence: TGCGCCAGTCACAGGGTGGAGGGGTCACCCCTCCACTTT.

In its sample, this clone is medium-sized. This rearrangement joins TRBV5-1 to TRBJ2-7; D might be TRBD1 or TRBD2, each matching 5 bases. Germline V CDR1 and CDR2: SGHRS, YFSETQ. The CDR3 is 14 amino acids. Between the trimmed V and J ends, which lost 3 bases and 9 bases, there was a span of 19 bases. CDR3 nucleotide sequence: TGCGCCAGCAGCTCGATAGGGGATTCCAGCGGGCAGTACTTC. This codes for CASSSIGDSSGQYF.

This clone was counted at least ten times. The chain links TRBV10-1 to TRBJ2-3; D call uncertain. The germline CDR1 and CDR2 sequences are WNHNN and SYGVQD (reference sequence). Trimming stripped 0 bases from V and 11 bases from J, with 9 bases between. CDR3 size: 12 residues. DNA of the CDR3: TGCGCCAGCAGTGAGTCGCGTGTCAAGCAGTATTTT. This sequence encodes CASSESRVKQYF.

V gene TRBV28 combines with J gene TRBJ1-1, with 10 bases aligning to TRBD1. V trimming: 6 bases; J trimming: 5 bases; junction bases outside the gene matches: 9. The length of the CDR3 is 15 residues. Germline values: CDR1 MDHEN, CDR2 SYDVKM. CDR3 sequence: CASSLGTGVGTEAFF. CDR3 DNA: TGTGCCAGCAGCCTGGGGACAGGGGTGGGAACTGAAGCTTTCTTT.

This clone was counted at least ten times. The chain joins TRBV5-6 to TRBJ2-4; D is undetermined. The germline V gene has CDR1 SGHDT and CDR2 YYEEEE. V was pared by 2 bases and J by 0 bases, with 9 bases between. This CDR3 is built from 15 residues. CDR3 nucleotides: TGTGCCAGCAGCTTCTGGAGAAGAGCCAAAAACATTCAGTACTTC. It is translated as CASSFWRRAKNIQYF.

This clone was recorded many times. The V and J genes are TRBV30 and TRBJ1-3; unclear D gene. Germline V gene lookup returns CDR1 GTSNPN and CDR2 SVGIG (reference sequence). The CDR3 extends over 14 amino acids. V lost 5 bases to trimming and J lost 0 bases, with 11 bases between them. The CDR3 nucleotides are TGTGCCTGGTCTAGGGTGAGCTCTGGAAACACCATATATTTT. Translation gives CAWSRVSSGNTIYF.

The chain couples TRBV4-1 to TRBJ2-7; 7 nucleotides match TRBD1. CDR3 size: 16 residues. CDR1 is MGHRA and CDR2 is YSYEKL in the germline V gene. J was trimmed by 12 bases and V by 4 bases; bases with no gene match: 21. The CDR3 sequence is CASSPTHTGTVYDLYF. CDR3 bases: TGCGCCAGCAGCCCCACACATACCGGGACAGTTTACGATCTGTACTTC.

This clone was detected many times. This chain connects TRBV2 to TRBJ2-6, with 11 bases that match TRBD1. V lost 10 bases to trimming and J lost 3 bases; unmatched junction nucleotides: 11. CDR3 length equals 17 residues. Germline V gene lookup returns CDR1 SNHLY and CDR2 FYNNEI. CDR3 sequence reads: CATQPGQGVGGANVLTF. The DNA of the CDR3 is TGTGCCACTCAACCGGGACAGGGGGTTGGTGGGGCCAACGTCCTGACTTTC.

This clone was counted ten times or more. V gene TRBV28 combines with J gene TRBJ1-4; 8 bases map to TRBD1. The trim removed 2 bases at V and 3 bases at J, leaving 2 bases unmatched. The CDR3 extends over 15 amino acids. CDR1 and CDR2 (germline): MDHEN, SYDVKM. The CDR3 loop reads CASSLGTGSNEKLFF. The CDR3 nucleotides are TGTGCCAGCAGTTTAGGGACAGGATCTAATGAAAAACTGTTTTTT.